Described below is a single T cell receptor beta chain sequence and its context. The data stem from a study of blood T cell repertoires in COVID-19. The table came from immunoSEQ multiplex PCR; TCRdb's copy has only in-frame clones and leaves some out. This sample has 400,000 or so clones, with 85% to 90% found just once. Germline V gives CDR1 SEHNR, CDR2 FQNEAQ (reference sequence). V lost 5 bases and J lost 0; bases outside the gene matches: 5. This CDR3 is built from 17 residues. The chain combines TRBV7-9 with TRBJ2-3, with 13 positions matching TRBD2. The sequencing input was peripheral blood. The clonotype was recovered from a man aged 18-30 years with COVID-19, enrolled during active disease. CDR3 region: CASSGTSGTHSTDTQYF. The CDR3 coding sequence is TGTGCCAGCAGCGGGACTAGCGGGACCCACAGCACAGATACGCAGTATTTT.